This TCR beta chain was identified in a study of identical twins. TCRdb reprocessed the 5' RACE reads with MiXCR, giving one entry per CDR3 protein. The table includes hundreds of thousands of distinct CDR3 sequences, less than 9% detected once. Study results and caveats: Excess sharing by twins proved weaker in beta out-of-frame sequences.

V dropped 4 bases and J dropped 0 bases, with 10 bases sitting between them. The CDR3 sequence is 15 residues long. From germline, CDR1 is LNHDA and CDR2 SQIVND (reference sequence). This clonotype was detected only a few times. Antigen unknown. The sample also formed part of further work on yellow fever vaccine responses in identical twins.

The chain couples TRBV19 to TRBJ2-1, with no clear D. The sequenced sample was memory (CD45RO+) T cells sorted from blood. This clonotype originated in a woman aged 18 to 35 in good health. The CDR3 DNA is TGTGCCAGTAGTAAGAAGGGAAGCTCCTACAATGAGCAGTTCTTC. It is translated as CASSKKGSSYNEQFF.